This is a list of T cell receptor beta chains from one sample in a study of blood T cell repertoires in COVID-19. Method: immunoSEQ multiplex PCR; TCRdb's copy keeps in-frame clones and lacks some. The sample contains about 180,000 clones, more than 70% of which appear only once. Sequencing used peripheral blood. These receptors were taken from a person in their 70s with COVID-19, enrolled during active disease. Both conserved end residues are part of each CDR3.

v_call cdr3_aa
TRBV28 CASSSTASPRQAREAFF
TRBV5-1 CASSVPGQGSTDTQYF
TRBV7-2 CASSLGGPSTEAFF
TRBV5-4 CASSLVRGDTDTQYF
TRBV19 CASSMGQGDGYTF
TRBV7-9 CASSPGNSGNTIYF
TRBV5-1 CASSSEREASTDTQYF
TRBV3-1/TRBV3-2 CASRRAGVTEAFF
TRBV27 CASSPQAARLAGGPADTQYF
TRBV5-8 CASSFGSWQGDSPLHF
TRBV27 CASSSGTDNSPLHF
TRBV7-2 CASSPDRVRSYGYTF
TRBV11-3 CASSAPGGGWAHSPLHF
TRBV30 CAWSGQVNTEAFF